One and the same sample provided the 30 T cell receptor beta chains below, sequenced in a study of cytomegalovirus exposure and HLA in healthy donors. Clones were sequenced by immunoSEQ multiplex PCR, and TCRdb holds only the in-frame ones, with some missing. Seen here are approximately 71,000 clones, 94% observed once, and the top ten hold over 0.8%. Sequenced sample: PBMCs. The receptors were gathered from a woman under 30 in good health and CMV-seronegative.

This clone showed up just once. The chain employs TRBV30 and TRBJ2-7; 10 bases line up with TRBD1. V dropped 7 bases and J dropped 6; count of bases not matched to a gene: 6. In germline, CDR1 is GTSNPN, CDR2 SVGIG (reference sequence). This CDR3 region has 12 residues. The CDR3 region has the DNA TGTGCCTTATCGACAGGGGGCGCCGAGCAGTACTTC. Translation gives CALSTGGAEQYF.

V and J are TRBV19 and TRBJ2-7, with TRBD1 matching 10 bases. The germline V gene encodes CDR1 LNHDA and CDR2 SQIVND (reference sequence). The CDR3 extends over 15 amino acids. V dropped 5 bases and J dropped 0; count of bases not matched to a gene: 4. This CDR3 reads CASSPGTGASYEQYF. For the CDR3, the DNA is TGTGCCAGTAGTCCCGGGACAGGGGCCTCCTACGAGCAGTACTTC.

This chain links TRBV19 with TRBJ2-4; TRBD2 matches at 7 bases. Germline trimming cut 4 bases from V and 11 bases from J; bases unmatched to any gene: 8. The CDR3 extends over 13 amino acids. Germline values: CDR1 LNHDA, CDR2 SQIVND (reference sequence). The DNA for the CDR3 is TGTGCCAGTAGTACAGGGAGAGCGGGATTTCAGTACTTC. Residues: CASSTGRAGFQYF.

The chain's CDR3 is CASGLDRVYNEQFF. CDR3 DNA: TGTGCTAGTGGTTTAGACAGGGTCTACAATGAGCAGTTCTTC. The chain uses TRBV12-5 and TRBJ2-1; 7 nucleotides align to TRBD1. V dropped 3 bases and J dropped 3; count of bases not matched to a gene: 2. The CDR3 has 14 amino acids. Germline-derived CDR1 and CDR2 are LGHNT and FRNRAP.

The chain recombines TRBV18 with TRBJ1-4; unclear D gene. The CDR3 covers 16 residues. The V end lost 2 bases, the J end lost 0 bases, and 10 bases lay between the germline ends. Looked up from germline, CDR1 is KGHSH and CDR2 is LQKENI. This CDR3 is CASSPNDIATNEKLFF. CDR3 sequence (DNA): TGTGCCAGCTCACCAAACGACATTGCAACTAATGAAAAACTGTTTTTT.

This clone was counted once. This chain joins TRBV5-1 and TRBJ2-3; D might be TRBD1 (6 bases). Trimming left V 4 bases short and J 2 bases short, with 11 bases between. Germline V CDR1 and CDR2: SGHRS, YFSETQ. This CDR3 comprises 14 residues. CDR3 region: CASSPGDTTDTQYF. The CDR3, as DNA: TGCGCCAGCAGCCCCGGGGACACCACAGATACGCAGTATTTT. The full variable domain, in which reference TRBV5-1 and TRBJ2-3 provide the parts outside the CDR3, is KAGVTQTPRYLIKTRGQQVTLSCSPISGHRSVSWYQQTPGQGLQFLFEYFSETQRNKGNFPGRFSGRQFSNSRSEMNVSTLELGDSALYLCASSPGDTTDTQYFGPGTRLTVL.

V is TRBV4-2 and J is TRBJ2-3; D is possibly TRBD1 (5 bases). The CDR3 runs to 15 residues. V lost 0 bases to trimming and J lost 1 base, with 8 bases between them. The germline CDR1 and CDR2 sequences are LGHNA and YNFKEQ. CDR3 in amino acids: CASSQEDSGTDTQYF. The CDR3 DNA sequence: TGTGCCAGCAGCCAAGAAGACAGCGGCACAGATACGCAGTATTTT.

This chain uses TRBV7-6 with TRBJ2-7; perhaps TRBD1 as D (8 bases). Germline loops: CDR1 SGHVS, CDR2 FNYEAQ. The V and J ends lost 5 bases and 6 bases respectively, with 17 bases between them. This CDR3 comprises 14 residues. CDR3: CASSPGGGGLEQYF. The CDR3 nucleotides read TGTGCCAGCAGCCCAGGGGGCGGGGGTCTCGAGCAGTACTTC. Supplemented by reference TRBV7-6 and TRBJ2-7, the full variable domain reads GAGVSQSPRYKVTKRGQDVALRCDPISGHVSLYWYRQALGQGPEFLTYFNYEAQQDKSGLPNDRFSAERPEGSISTLTIQRTEQRDSAMYRCASSPGGGGLEQYFGPGTRLTVT.

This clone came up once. The CDR3 DNA reads TGTGCCAGCAGCCCGACAGGTAATTACAATCAGCCCCAGCATTTT. Amino acids: CASSPTGNYNQPQHF. The rearrangement joins TRBV27 to TRBJ1-5; D possibly corresponds to TRBD1 (6 bases). CDR1 and CDR2 (germline): MNHEY, SMNVEV (reference sequence). The CDR3 covers 15 residues. V shed 6 bases and J shed 3 bases, with 15 bases lying between them.

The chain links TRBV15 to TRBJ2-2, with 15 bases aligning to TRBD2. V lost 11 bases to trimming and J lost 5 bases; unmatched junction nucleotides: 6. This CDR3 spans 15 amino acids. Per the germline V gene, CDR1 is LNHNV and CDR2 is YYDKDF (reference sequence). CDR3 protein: CASGLAGGRTGELFF. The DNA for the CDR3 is TGTGCCTCGGGACTAGCGGGAGGACGTACCGGGGAGCTGTTTTTT.

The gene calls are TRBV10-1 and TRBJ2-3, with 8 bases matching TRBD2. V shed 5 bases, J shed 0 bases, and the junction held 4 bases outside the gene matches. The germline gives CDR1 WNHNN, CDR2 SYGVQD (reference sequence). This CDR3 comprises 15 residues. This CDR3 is CASSPTSGSTDTQYF. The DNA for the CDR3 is TGCGCCAGCAGTCCTACTAGCGGCAGCACAGATACGCAGTATTTT.

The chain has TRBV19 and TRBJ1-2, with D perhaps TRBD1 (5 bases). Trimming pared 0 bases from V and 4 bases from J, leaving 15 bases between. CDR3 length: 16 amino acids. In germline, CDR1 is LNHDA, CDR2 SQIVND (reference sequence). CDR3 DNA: TGTGCCAGTAGTATAGAGGGGCTATACCCGGGCTATGGCTACACCTTC. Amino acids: CASSIEGLYPGYGYTF.

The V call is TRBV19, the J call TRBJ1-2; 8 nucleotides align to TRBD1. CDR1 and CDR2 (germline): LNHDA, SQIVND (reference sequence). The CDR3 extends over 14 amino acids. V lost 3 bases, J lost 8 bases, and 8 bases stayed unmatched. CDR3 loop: CASSIRQGADGYTF. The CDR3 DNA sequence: TGTGCCAGTAGTATCCGGCAGGGGGCGGACGGCTACACCTTC.

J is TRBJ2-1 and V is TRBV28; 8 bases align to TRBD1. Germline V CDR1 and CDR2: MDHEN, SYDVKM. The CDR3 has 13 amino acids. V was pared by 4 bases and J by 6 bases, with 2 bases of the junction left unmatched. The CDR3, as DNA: TGTGCCAGCAGTTCACAGGGGGGCAATGAGCAGTTCTTC. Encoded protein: CASSSQGGNEQFF.

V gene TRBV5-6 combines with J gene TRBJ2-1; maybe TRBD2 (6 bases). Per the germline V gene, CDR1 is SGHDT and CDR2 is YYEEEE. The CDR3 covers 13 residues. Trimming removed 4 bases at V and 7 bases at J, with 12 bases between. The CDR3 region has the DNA TGTGCCAGCAGCATCGGGACTCCTAATGAGCAGTTCTTC. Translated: CASSIGTPNEQFF.

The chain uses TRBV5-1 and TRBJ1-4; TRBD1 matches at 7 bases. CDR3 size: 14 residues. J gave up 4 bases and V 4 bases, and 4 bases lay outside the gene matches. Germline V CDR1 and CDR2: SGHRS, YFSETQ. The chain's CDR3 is CASSQTGYNEKLFF. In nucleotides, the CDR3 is TGCGCCAGCAGCCAGACAGGGTATAATGAAAAACTGTTTTTT.

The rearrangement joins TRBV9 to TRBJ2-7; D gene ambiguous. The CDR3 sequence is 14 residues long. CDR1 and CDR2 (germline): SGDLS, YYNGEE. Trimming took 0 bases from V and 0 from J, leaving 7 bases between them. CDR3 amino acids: CASSVGRSSYEQYF. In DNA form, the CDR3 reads TGTGCCAGCAGCGTAGGACGGAGCTCCTACGAGCAGTACTTC.

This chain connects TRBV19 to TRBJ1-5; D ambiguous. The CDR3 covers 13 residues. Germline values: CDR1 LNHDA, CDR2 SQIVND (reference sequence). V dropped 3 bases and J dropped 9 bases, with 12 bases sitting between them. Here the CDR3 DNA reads TGTGCCAGTAGTATCGGGGAGTGGGGGCCCCAGCATTTT. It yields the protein CASSIGEWGPQHF.

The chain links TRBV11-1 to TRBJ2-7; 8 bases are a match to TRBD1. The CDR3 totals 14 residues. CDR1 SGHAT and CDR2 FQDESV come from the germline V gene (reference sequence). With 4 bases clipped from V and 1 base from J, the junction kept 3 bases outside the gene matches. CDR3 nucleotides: TGTGCCAGCAGCTCTCGGACAGGGTCCTACGAGCAGTACTTC. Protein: CASSSRTGSYEQYF.

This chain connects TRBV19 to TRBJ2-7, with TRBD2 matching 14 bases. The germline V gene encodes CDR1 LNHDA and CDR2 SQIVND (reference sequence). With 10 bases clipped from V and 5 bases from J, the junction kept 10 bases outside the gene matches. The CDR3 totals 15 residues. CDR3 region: CANLRGLAGVHEQYF. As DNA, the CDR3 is TGTGCCAACCTTAGGGGACTAGCGGGAGTACACGAGCAGTACTTC.

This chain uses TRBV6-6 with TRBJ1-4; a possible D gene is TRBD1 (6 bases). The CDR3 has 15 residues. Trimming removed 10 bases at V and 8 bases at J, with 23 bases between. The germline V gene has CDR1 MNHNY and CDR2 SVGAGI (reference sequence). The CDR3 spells CATLPQGPKAEKLFF. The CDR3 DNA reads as TGTGCCACCCTTCCTCAGGGGCCCAAGGCGGAAAAACTGTTTTTT.

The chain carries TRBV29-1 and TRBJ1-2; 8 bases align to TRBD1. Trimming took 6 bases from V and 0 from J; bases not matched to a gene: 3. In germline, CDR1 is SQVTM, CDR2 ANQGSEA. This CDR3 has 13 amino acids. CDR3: CSVRQGTNYGYTF. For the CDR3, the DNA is TGCAGCGTAAGACAGGGGACTAACTATGGCTACACCTTC.

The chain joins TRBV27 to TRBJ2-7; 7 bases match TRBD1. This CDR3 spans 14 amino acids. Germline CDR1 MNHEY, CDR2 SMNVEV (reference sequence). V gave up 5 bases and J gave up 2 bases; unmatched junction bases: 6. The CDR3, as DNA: TGTGCCAGCAGTCTACAGGGGTTCCCCTACGAGCAGTACTTC. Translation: CASSLQGFPYEQYF.

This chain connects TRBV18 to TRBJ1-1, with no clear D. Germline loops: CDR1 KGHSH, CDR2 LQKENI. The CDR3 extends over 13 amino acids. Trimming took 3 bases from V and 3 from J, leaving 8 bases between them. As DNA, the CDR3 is TGTGCCAGCTCACCTCTAGTGTACACTGAAGCTTTCTTT. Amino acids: CASSPLVYTEAFF.

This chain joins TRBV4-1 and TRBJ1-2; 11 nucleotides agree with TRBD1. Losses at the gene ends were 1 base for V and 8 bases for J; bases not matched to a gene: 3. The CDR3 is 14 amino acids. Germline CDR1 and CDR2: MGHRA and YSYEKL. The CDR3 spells CASSQGTGGIGYTF. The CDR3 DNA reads TGCGCCAGCAGCCAAGGGACAGGGGGCATCGGCTACACCTTC.

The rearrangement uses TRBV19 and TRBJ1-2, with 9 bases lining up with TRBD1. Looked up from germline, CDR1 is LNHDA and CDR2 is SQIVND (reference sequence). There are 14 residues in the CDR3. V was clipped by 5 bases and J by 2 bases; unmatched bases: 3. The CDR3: CASSAGQGNYGYTF. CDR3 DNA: TGTGCCAGTAGTGCGGGACAGGGAAACTATGGCTACACCTTC.

For the CDR3, the DNA is TGCAGCCCCTTGAGAGCGTTCCATAATGAAAAACTGTTTTTT. This sequence encodes CSPLRAFHNEKLFF. J is TRBJ1-4 and V is TRBV29-1; no clear D. Trimming left V 8 bases short and J 4 bases short, with 17 bases between. The CDR3 is 14 residues long. The germline CDR1 and CDR2 sequences are SQVTM and ANQGSEA.

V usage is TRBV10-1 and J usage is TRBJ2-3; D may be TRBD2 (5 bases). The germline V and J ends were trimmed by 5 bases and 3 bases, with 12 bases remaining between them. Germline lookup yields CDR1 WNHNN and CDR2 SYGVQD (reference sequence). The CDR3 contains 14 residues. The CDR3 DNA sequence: TGCGCCAGCAGTCCAATACCGGGGACAGATACGCAGTATTTT. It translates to CASSPIPGTDTQYF.

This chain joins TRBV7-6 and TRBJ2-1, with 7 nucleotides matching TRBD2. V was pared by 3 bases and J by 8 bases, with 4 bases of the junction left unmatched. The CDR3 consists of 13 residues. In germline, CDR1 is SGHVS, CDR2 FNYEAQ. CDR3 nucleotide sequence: TGTGCCAGCAGCTTGACGGGGAGGGATGAGCAGTTCTTC. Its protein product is CASSLTGRDEQFF.

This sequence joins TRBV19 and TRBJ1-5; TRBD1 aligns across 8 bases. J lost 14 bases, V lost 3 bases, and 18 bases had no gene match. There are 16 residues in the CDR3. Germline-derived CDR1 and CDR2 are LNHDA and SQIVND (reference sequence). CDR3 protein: CASSIGRQGWVYLEHF. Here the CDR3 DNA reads TGTGCCAGTAGTATTGGGAGACAGGGGTGGGTGTATTTGGAGCATTTT.